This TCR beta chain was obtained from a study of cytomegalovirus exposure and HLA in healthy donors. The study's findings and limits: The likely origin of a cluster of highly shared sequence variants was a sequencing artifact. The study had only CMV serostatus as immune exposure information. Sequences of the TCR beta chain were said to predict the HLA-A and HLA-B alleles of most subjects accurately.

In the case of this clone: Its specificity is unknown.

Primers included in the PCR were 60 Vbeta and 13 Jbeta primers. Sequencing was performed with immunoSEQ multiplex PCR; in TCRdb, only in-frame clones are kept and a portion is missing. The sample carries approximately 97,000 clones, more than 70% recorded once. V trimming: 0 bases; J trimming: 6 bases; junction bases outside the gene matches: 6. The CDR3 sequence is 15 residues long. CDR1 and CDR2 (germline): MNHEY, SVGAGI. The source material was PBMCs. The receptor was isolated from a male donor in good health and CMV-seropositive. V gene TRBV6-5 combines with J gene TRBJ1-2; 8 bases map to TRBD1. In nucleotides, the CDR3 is TGTGCCAGCAGTTACTCTCGGACAGGGATCGATGGCTACACCTTC. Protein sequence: CASSYSRTGIDGYTF.